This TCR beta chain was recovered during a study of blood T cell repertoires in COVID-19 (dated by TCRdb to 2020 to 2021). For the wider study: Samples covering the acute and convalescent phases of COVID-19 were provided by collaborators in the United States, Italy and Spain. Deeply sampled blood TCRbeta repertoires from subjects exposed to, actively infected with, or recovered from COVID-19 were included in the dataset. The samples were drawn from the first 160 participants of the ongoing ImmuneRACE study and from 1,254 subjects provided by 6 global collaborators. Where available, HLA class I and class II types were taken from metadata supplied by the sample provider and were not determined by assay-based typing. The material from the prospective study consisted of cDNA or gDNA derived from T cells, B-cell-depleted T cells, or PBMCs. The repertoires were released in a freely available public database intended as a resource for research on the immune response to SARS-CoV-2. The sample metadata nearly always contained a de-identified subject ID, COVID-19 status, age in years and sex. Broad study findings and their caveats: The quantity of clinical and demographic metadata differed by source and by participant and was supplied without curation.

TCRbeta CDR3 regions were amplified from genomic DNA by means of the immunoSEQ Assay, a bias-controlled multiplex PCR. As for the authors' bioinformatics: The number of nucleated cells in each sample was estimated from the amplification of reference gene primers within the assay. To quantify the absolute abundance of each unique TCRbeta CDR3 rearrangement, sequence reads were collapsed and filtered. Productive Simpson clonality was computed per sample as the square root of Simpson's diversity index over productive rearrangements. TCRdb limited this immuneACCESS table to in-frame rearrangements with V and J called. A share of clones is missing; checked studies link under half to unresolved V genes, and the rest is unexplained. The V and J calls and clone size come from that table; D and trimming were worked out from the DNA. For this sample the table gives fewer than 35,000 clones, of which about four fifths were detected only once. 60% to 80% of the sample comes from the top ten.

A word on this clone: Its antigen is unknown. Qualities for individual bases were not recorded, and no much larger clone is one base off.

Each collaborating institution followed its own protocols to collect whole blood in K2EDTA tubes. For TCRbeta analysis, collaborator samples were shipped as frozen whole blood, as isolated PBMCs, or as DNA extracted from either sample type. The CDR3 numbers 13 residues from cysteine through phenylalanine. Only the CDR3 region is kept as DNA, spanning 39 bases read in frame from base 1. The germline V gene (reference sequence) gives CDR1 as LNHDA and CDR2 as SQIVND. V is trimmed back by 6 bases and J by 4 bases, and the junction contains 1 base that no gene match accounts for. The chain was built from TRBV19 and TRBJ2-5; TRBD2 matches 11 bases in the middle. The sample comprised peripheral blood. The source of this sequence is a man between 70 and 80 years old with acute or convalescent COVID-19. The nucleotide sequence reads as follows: TGTGCCAGTAGACTAGCGGGGGCAGAGACCCAGTACTTC. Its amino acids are CASRLAGAETQYF.